Listed below are T cell receptor beta chains from one sample, sequenced in a study of T cell changes during pregnancy in multiple sclerosis. The table came from immunoSEQ multiplex PCR; TCRdb's copy has only in-frame clones and leaves some out. The data show roughly 100,000 clones, about 90% seen once. The source was peripheral blood, collected after pregnancy. These receptors came from a female donor with multiple sclerosis, enrolled in a pregnancy study. Both conserved end residues are part of each CDR3. Each record gives: D gene, J gene, V gene, clone size, CDR3 protein, CDR3 DNA. A D gene is named only where the DNA matches it firmly. Only part of the rows carry a size: once, few, many, or a class if the clone is expanded.

D: TRBD1
J: TRBJ1-2
V: TRBV10-3
size: NA
CDR3: CAISDFPGQGAGYGYTF
DNA: TGTGCCATCAGTGACTTCCCGGGACAGGGGGCAGGATATGGCTACACCTTC

D: NA
J: TRBJ1-4
V: TRBV5-1
size: NA
CDR3: CASSLEAATNEKLFF
DNA: TGCGCCAGCAGCTTGGAAGCTGCAACTAATGAAAAACTGTTTTTT

D: NA
J: TRBJ1-5
V: TRBV28
size: NA
CDR3: CASSFNEGWDNQPQHF
DNA: TGTGCCAGCAGTTTCAACGAGGGTTGGGATAATCAGCCCCAGCATTTT

D: TRBD1
J: TRBJ2-5
V: TRBV5-1
size: once
CDR3: CASSSRQGRWETQYF
DNA: TGCGCCAGCAGCTCCCGACAGGGGAGATGGGAGACCCAGTACTTC

D: NA
J: TRBJ1-5
V: TRBV6-6
size: NA
CDR3: CASRILGGADQPQHF
DNA: TGTGCCAGTCGAATCCTAGGGGGTGCGGATCAGCCCCAGCATTTT

D: TRBD2
J: TRBJ2-2
V: TRBV6-6
size: NA
CDR3: CASSRTSGRGTGELFF
DNA: TGTGCCAGCAGTCGAACTAGCGGGAGAGGGACCGGGGAGCTGTTTTTT

D: TRBD1
J: TRBJ2-2
V: TRBV4-3
size: NA
CDR3: CASSNQQGAGNTGELFF
DNA: TGCGCCAGCAGCAATCAACAGGGGGCAGGGAACACCGGGGAGCTGTTTTTT

D: TRBD2
J: TRBJ2-3
V: TRBV7-2
size: NA
CDR3: CASSQFSGRSTDTQYF
DNA: TGTGCCAGCAGCCAATTTAGCGGGAGAAGCACAGATACGCAGTATTTT

D: TRBD2
J: TRBJ2-3
V: TRBV5-3
size: NA
CDR3: CARSLVLAGDTDTQYF
DNA: TGTGCCAGAAGCCTAGTACTAGCGGGAGACACAGATACGCAGTATTTT

D: NA
J: TRBJ2-3
V: TRBV7-9
size: few
CDR3: CASVPSGDGTDTQYF
DNA: TGTGCCAGCGTACCCTCGGGAGACGGCACAGATACGCAGTATTTT

D: TRBD1
J: TRBJ2-1
V: TRBV9
size: NA
CDR3: CASSVVDRGLRNEQFF
DNA: TGTGCCAGCAGCGTAGTCGACAGGGGGCTTAGGAATGAGCAGTTCTTC

D: NA
J: TRBJ1-1
V: TRBV5-1
size: NA
CDR3: CASSLNRPNTEAFF
DNA: TGCGCCAGCAGCTTGAACAGACCGAACACTGAAGCTTTCTTT

D: TRBD2
J: TRBJ2-2
V: TRBV6-1
size: once
CDR3: CAGGLAGGIGELFF
DNA: TGTGCCGGTGGACTAGCGGGAGGTATCGGGGAGCTGTTTTTT

D: NA
J: TRBJ1-5
V: TRBV28
size: NA
CDR3: CASSLRGGGNQPQHF
DNA: TGTGCCAGCAGTTTAAGGGGAGGAGGCAATCAGCCCCAGCATTTT

D: TRBD2
J: TRBJ2-3
V: TRBV25-1
size: NA
CDR3: CASSIGTSYSTDTQYF
DNA: TGTGCCAGCAGTATCGGGACTAGCTATTCCACAGATACGCAGTATTTT

D: TRBD1
J: TRBJ2-5
V: TRBV9
size: NA
CDR3: CASSVNPGGETQYF
DNA: TGTGCCAGCAGCGTTAATCCAGGGGGAGAGACCCAGTACTTC

D: NA
J: TRBJ2-2
V: TRBV5-1
size: NA
CDR3: CASSLGGGSGELFF
DNA: TGCGCCAGCAGCTTGGGAGGAGGGTCCGGGGAGCTGTTTTTT

D: NA
J: TRBJ2-1
V: TRBV13
size: NA
CDR3: CASILWPEGGEQFF
DNA: TGTGCCAGCATCCTTTGGCCGGAAGGGGGTGAGCAGTTCTTC

D: NA
J: TRBJ1-1
V: TRBV14
size: NA
CDR3: CASSQTDSNTEAFF
DNA: TGTGCCAGCAGCCAAACGGACAGCAACACTGAAGCTTTCTTT

D: TRBD2
J: TRBJ2-1
V: TRBV9
size: NA
CDR3: CASSASGDSYNEQFF
DNA: TGTGCCAGCAGCGCCAGCGGGGACTCCTACAATGAGCAGTTCTTC